The 5 T cell receptor beta chains reported below all come from one sample, sequenced in a study of shared clonotypes between healthy human individuals. Sequenced by immunoSEQ multiplex PCR; TCRdb stores in-frame clones only, minus some. Counted here are about a million clones, 70% to 85% occurring once; the ten biggest clones make up over 1.3%. Sequencing was performed on memory CD4+ T cells sorted from blood. Subset given: CD45RA-negative fraction. These receptors came from a man aged 18 to 29 in good health.

The chain couples TRBV18 to TRBJ2-3; D is possibly TRBD2 (6 bases). Germline CDR1 and CDR2: KGHSH and LQKENI. The CDR3 runs to 11 residues. The V end lost 6 bases, the J end lost 6 bases, and 7 bases lay between the germline ends. The CDR3 bases are TGTGCCAGCTCGGCGGGGGATACGCAGTATTTT. Translating it yields CASSAGDTQYF.

V and J are TRBV5-1 and TRBJ1-6; 9 bases are shared with TRBD1. The V gene's germline CDR1 is SGHRS and CDR2 YFSETQ. Trimming took 4 bases from V and 5 from J; bases not matched to a gene: 4. The CDR3 spans 15 residues. The CDR3 DNA follows: TGCGCCAGCAGCGCCGGGACAGGGAATAATTCACCCCTCCACTTT. It yields the protein CASSAGTGNNSPLHF.

This clone was recorded a few times. The CDR3 loop is CASSQDPGVGELFF. The CDR3 region has the DNA TGTGCCAGCAGCCAAGATCCAGGTGTCGGGGAGCTGTTTTTT. This chain joins TRBV14 and TRBJ2-2; the D is unclear. The CDR3 runs 14 residues. Trimming pared 0 bases from V and 7 bases from J, leaving 9 bases between. Germline values: CDR1 SGHDN, CDR2 FVKESK.

The CDR3 reads CASSLGLAGSQETQYF. The DNA for the CDR3 is TGCGCCAGCAGCTTGGGGCTAGCGGGGTCCCAAGAGACCCAGTACTTC. The chain employs TRBV5-1 and TRBJ2-5; 9 bases fit TRBD2. Germline loops: CDR1 SGHRS, CDR2 YFSETQ. This CDR3 is built from 16 residues. The trim removed 0 bases at V and 1 base at J, leaving 4 bases unmatched. The full variable domain, completed using reference TRBV5-1 and TRBJ2-5, is KAGVTQTPRYLIKTRGQQVTLSCSPISGHRSVSWYQQTPGQGLQFLFEYFSETQRNKGNFPGRFSGRQFSNSRSEMNVSTLELGDSALYLCASSLGLAGSQETQYFGPGTRLLVL.

The V call is TRBV10-3, the J call TRBJ2-2; perhaps TRBD2 as D (7 bases). Trimming removed 11 bases from V and 6 bases from J, with 19 bases in between. The germline V gene encodes CDR1 ENHRY and CDR2 SYGVKD. The CDR3 runs 14 residues. CDR3 nucleotides: TGTGCCGTTTCCCGGAACGGGGGGCCCGGGGAGCTGTTTTTT. Its protein product is CAVSRNGGPGELFF.